This entry lists 24 T cell receptor beta chains sequenced from one sample in a study of cytotoxic CD8 clonotypes in ibrutinib-treated CLL. Assay: immunoSEQ multiplex PCR; the TCRdb copy retains only in-frame clones and omits some. The sample lists 150,000 to 200,000 clones, around three quarters occurring once. Sample: PBMCs, taken after 24 months of ibrutinib treatment. These receptors were obtained from a human donor with chronic lymphocytic leukemia.

CDR3 DNA sequence: TGCAGCGTTGAATTGGGGCCCACAGATACGCAGTATTTT. Translated, it gives CSVELGPTDTQYF. The rearrangement joins TRBV29-1 to TRBJ2-3; tentative D call: TRBD1 (5 bases). The length of the CDR3 is 13 residues. V was cut by 2 bases and J by 2 bases, with 8 bases left in between. Germline CDR1 SQVTM, CDR2 ANQGSEA.

This clone was picked up a small number of times. The chain couples TRBV10-3 to TRBJ2-2; 7 bases fit TRBD1. This CDR3 contains 14 residues. Germline CDR1 and CDR2: ENHRY and SYGVKD. V trimming: 8 bases; J trimming: 0 bases; junction bases outside the gene matches: 3. The CDR3 is CAIQGTANTGELFF. The CDR3 DNA is TGTGCCATCCAGGGGACAGCGAACACCGGGGAGCTGTTTTTT.

The genes are TRBV9 and TRBJ1-6, with D possibly matching TRBD1 (5 bases). With 0 bases removed from V and 10 bases from J, the gap between germline ends came to 14 bases. This CDR3 spans 15 amino acids. Looked up from germline, CDR1 is SGDLS and CDR2 is YYNGEE. The CDR3 is CASSVAGREGSPLHF. Written as DNA, the CDR3 is TGTGCCAGCAGCGTAGCAGGCAGGGAAGGATCACCCCTCCACTTT.

The chain links TRBV6-4 to TRBJ1-2; D is uncertain. The germline V and J ends were trimmed by 0 bases and 6 bases, with 11 bases remaining between them. The CDR3 spans 14 residues. Germline CDR1 MRHNA, CDR2 SNTAGT. CDR3 in DNA: TGTGCCAGCAGTGACTCCCGGGCGGTCGATGGCTACACCTTC. The encoded protein is CASSDSRAVDGYTF.

This rearrangement joins TRBV9 to TRBJ1-1; D is unresolved. This CDR3 spans 13 amino acids. V was clipped by 0 bases and J by 4 bases, with 7 bases between them. Looked up from germline, CDR1 is SGDLS and CDR2 is YYNGEE. CDR3 bases: TGTGCCAGCAGCGTAGAAGGGCTCACTGAAGCTTTCTTT. The encoded protein is CASSVEGLTEAFF.

This clone was detected a few times. This chain joins TRBV7-9 and TRBJ2-6; D gene ambiguous. The CDR3 runs 13 residues. Trimming removed 7 bases from V and 3 bases from J, with 7 bases in between. Per the germline V gene, CDR1 is SEHNR and CDR2 is FQNEAQ (reference sequence). The CDR3 region is CASNLFGANVLTF. The CDR3 coding sequence is TGTGCCAGCAACCTATTTGGGGCCAACGTCCTGACTTTC.

The J gene is TRBJ2-3, the V gene TRBV18; unclear D gene. Germline loops: CDR1 KGHSH, CDR2 LQKENI. CDR3 length: 17 residues. The V gene lost 0 bases and the J gene lost 2 bases, with 15 bases spanning the gap. Here the CDR3 DNA reads TGTGCCAGCTCACCACCGGAACGGGCCTCGCCCACAGATACGCAGTATTTT. It is translated as CASSPPERASPTDTQYF.

The chain has TRBV7-7 and TRBJ2-5; D not resolved. The CDR3 spans 14 residues. The germline V gene has CDR1 SSHAT and CDR2 FNYEAQ (reference sequence). Trimming stripped 3 bases from V and 5 bases from J, with 13 bases between. CDR3 nucleotides: TGTGCCAGCAGCTTTCGGGTAGTCGGGGAGACCCAGTACTTC. The encoded protein is CASSFRVVGETQYF.

J is TRBJ2-1 and V is TRBV9; 7 nucleotides match TRBD2. The CDR3 spans 16 residues. Per germline, CDR1 SGDLS and CDR2 YYNGEE. With V trimmed by 0 bases and J by 3 bases, 6 bases remained unmatched. The CDR3 here is CASSVGGRADYNEQFF. CDR3 DNA sequence: TGTGCCAGCAGCGTAGGGGGGAGGGCCGACTACAATGAGCAGTTCTTC.

CDR3: CASSPGLAGVYEQYF. DNA of the CDR3: TGCGCCAGCAGCCCCGGACTAGCGGGAGTCTACGAGCAGTACTTC. This rearrangement joins TRBV5-1 to TRBJ2-7, with TRBD2 identical over 13 bases. The germline V gene encodes CDR1 SGHRS and CDR2 YFSETQ. This CDR3 contains 15 residues. Trimming cost V 4 bases and J 3 bases; bases outside gene matches: 4.

J is TRBJ1-2 and V is TRBV27; 7 bases are shared with TRBD1. Trimming removed 10 bases from V and 3 bases from J; junction bases left unmatched: 5. Germline assignment: CDR1 MNHEY and CDR2 SMNVEV (reference sequence). The CDR3 spans 12 residues. The DNA for the CDR3 is TGTGCCACTTACAGGGGAGACTATGGCTACACCTTC. Protein sequence: CATYRGDYGYTF.

The CDR3 here is CASSVDTETQYF. CDR3 nucleotide sequence: TGCGCCAGCAGCGTGGATACCGAGACCCAGTACTTC. This chain links TRBV5-1 with TRBJ2-5; no reliable D call. The V and J ends lost 4 bases and 5 bases respectively, with 9 bases between them. From germline, CDR1 is SGHRS and CDR2 YFSETQ. The CDR3 covers 12 residues.

The chain recombines TRBV7-8 with TRBJ2-2; weak D call: TRBD1 (6 bases). Looked up from germline, CDR1 is SGHVS and CDR2 is FQNEAQ. This CDR3 region has 17 residues. V was shortened by 1 base and J by 5 bases, with 17 bases between the two germline ends. CDR3 bases: TGTGCCAGCAGCTTAGTTGGGGGCCCGGGGAGAACCGGGGAGCTGTTTTTT. Translating gives CASSLVGGPGRTGELFF. The full variable domain, its missing parts supplied by reference TRBV7-8 and TRBJ2-2, is GAGVSQSPRYKVAKRGQDVALRCDPISGHVSLFWYQQALGQGPEFLTYFQNEAQLDKSGLPSDRFFAERPEGSVSTLKIQRTQQEDSAVYLCASSLVGGPGRTGELFFGEGSRLTVL.

The rearrangement links TRBV30 to TRBJ1-5; D remains ambiguous. The CDR3 runs to 15 residues. The V end was cut by 2 bases, the J end by 1 base, with 12 bases between. Germline V lookup: CDR1 GTSNPN, CDR2 SVGIG (reference sequence). The CDR3 sequence is CAWSSPGGSNQPQHF. The DNA of the CDR3 is TGTGCCTGGAGTTCTCCAGGAGGGAGCAATCAGCCCCAGCATTTT.

The chain employs TRBV30 and TRBJ2-2, with D perhaps TRBD2 (6 bases). The CDR3 is made up of 15 amino acids. Trimming pared 4 bases from V and 5 bases from J, leaving 17 bases between. Per the germline V gene, CDR1 is GTSNPN and CDR2 is SVGIG (reference sequence). The CDR3, as DNA: TGTGCCTGGACTGAGTTGGCTAGCGAGACCGGGGAGCTGTTTTTT. This encodes CAWTELASETGELFF.

The sample holds a few counts of this clone. The CDR3 here is CASSLRGPLYGYTF. The CDR3 DNA is TGTGCCAGCAGTTTGAGGGGCCCCCTCTATGGCTACACCTTC. The rearrangement joins TRBV27 to TRBJ1-2; D is perhaps TRBD1 (5 bases). V lost 3 bases and J lost 4, with 12 bases in between. CDR3 length: 14 amino acids. Germline-derived CDR1 and CDR2 are MNHEY and SMNVEV (reference sequence).

This clone showed up just a few times. The V gene is TRBV21-1, the J gene TRBJ2-5. TRBV21-1 is termed a pseudogene. CDR3 length: 12 amino acids. The CDR3 nucleotides are TGTGCCAGCGGAGGGGGTCCGGAGACCCAGTACTTC. It codes for CASGGGPETQYF.

The rearrangement joins TRBV29-1 to TRBJ2-5; TRBD1 matches at 8 bases. The CDR3 runs to 13 residues. V gave up 6 bases and J gave up 3 bases; unmatched junction bases: 6. Germline-derived CDR1 and CDR2 are SQVTM and ANQGSEA. CDR3 sequence (DNA): TGCAGCGTAGACGTGACAGGGGAAGAGACCCAGTACTTC. It codes for CSVDVTGEETQYF.

The sample holds one count of this clone. The chain carries TRBV6-6 and TRBJ2-5; D possibly corresponds to TRBD1 (6 bases). This CDR3 region has 13 residues. V was shortened by 4 bases and J by 4 bases, with 10 bases between the two germline ends. Germline CDR1 reads MNHNY; CDR2 reads SVGAGI (reference sequence). This chain's CDR3 is CASSSRRGETQYF. The CDR3 coding sequence is TGTGCCAGCAGTTCCCGCAGGGGAGAGACCCAGTACTTC.

The chain carries TRBV27 and TRBJ2-5, with 8 nucleotides matching TRBD2. CDR1 is MNHEY, CDR2 SMNVEV, per germline (reference sequence). J lost 10 bases, V lost 4 bases, and 17 bases had no gene match. CDR3 length: 16 residues. CDR3 nucleotides: TGTGCCAGCAGTTCCGCCGGGACCGGCGGGAGGTGGGGCCAGTACTTC. Translated: CASSSAGTGGRWGQYF.

In this sample, this clone turned up a few times. This chain uses TRBV19 with TRBJ1-5; 9 bases are a match to TRBD1. The germline V gene encodes CDR1 LNHDA and CDR2 SQIVND (reference sequence). The CDR3 has 16 amino acids. V trimming: 6 bases; J trimming: 6 bases; junction bases outside the gene matches: 12. In nucleotides, the CDR3 is TGTGCCAGTAGAGAAATGACAGGGGGTAGGAGTCAGCCCCAGCATTTT. This translates into CASREMTGGRSQPQHF.

This chain connects TRBV19 to TRBJ1-1, with unresolved D. CDR3 length equals 14 residues. The V gene lost 6 bases and the J gene lost 0 bases, with 11 bases spanning the gap. The germline V gene encodes CDR1 LNHDA and CDR2 SQIVND (reference sequence). The CDR3 loop reads CASRTVNLNTEAFF. The CDR3 DNA reads TGTGCCAGTAGGACGGTCAACCTGAACACTGAAGCTTTCTTT.

This chain links TRBV28 with TRBJ2-5, with a tentative D call TRBD1 (6 bases). V lost 5 bases and J 5 bases, leaving 12 bases between the germline ends. CDR1 and CDR2 (germline): MDHEN, SYDVKM. The CDR3 spans 13 residues. CDR3 DNA sequence: TGTGCCAGCAGTCTCACAGGGTCGGAGACCCAGTACTTC. Translating it yields CASSLTGSETQYF.

The chain employs TRBV15 and TRBJ1-5; 8 bases are a match to TRBD1. The V gene's germline CDR1 is LNHNV and CDR2 YYDKDF (reference sequence). Losses at the gene ends were 2 bases for V and 4 bases for J; bases not matched to a gene: 13. The CDR3 consists of 18 residues. This CDR3 is CATSRSNRGTEGNQPQHF. The DNA of the CDR3 is TGTGCCACCAGCAGAAGTAACAGGGGGACAGAAGGGAATCAGCCCCAGCATTTT.